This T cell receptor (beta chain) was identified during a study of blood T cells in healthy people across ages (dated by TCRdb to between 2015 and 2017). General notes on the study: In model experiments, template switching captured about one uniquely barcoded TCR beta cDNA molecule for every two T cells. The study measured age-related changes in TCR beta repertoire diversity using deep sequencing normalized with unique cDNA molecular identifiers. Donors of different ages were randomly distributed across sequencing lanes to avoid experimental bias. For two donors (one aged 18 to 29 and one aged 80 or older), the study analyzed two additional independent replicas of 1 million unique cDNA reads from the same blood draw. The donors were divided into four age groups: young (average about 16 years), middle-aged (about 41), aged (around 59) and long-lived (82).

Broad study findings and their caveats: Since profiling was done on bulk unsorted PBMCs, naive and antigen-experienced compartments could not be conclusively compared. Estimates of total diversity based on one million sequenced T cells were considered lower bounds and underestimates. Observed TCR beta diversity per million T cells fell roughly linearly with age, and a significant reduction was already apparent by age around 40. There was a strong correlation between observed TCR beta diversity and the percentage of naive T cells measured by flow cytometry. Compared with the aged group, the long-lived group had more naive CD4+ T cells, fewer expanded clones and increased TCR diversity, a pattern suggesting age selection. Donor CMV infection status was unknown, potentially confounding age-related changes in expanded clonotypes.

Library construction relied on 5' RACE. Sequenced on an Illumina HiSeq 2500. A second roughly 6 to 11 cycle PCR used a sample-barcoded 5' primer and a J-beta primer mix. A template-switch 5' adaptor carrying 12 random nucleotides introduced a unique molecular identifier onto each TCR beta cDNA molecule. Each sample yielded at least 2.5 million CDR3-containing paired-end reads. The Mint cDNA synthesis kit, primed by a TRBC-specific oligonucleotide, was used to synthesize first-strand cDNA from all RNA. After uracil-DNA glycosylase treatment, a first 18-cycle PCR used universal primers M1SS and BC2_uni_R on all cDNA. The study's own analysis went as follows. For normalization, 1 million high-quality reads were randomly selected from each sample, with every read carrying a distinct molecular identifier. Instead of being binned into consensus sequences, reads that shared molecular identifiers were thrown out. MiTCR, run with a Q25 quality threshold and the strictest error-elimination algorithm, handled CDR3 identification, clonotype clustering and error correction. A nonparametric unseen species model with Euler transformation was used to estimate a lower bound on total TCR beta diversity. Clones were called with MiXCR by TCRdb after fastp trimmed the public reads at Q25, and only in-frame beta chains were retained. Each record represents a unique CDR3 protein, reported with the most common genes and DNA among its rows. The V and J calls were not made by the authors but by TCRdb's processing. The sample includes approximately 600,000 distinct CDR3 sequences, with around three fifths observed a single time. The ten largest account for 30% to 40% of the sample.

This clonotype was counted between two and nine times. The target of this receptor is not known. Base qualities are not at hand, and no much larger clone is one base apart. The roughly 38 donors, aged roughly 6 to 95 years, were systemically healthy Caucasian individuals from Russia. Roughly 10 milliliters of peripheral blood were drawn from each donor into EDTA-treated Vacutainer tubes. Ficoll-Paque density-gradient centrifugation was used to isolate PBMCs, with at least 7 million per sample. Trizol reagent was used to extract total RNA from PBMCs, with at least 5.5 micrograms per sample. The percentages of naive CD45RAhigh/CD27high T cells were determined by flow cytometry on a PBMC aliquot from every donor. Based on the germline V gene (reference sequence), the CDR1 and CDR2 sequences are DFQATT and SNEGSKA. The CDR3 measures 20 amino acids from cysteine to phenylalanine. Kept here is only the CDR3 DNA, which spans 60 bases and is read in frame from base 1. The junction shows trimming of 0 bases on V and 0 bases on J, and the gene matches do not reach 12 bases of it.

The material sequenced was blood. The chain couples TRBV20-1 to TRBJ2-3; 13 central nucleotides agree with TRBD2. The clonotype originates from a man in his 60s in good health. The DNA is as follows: TGCAGTGCTAGAGACCCCCTCCGACTAGCGGGGGGATCTAGCACAGATACGCAGTATTTT. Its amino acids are CSARDPLRLAGGSSTDTQYF.